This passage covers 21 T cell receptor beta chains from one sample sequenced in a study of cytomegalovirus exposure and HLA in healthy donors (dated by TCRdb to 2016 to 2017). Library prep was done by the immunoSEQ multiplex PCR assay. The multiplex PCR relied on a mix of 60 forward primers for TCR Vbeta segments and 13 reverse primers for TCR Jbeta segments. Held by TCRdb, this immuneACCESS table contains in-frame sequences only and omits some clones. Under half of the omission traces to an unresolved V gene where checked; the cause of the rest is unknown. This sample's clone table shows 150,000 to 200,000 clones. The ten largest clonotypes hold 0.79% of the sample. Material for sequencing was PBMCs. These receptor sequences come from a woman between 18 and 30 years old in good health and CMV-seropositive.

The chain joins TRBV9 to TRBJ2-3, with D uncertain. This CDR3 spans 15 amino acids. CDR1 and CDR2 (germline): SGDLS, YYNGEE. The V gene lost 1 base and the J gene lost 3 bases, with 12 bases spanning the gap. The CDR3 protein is CASSVSPSETDTQYF. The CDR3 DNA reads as TGTGCCAGCAGCGTAAGCCCTTCGGAGACAGATACGCAGTATTTT.

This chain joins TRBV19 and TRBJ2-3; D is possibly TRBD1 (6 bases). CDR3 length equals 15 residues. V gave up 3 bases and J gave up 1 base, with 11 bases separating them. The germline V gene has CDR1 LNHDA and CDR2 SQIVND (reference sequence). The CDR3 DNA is TGTGCCAGTAGTATGTGGGACACCCGCACAGATACGCAGTATTTT. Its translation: CASSMWDTRTDTQYF.

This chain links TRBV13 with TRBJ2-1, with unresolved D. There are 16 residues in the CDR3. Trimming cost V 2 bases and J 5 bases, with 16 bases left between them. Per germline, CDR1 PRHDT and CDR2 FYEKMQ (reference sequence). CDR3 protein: CASSLRALPTNNEQFF. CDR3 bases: TGTGCCAGCAGCTTAAGAGCCCTCCCCACGAACAATGAGCAGTTCTTC.

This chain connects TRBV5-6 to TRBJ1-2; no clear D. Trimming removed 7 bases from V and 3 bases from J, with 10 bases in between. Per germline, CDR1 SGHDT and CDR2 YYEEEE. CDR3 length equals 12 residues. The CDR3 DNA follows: TGTGCCAGCGGAACAGTTGACTATGGCTACACCTTC. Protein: CASGTVDYGYTF.

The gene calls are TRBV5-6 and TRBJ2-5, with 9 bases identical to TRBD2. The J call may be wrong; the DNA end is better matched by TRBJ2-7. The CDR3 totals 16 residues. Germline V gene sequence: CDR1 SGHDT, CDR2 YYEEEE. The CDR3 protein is CASSLVLAGSSYEQYF. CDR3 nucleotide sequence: TGTGCCAGCAGCTTGGTTCTAGCGGGAAGCTCCTACGAGCAGTACTTC.

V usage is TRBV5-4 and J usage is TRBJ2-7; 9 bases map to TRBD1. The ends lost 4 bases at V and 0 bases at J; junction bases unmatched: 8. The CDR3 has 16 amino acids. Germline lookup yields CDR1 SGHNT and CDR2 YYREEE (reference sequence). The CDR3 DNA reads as TGTGCCAGCAGCAGGGGGGGGACAGGGAGCTCCTACGAGCAGTACTTC. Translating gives CASSRGGTGSSYEQYF. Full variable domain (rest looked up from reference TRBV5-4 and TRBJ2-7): ETGVTQSPTHLIKTRGQQVTLRCSSQSGHNTVSWYQQALGQGPQFIFQYYREEENGRGNFPPRFSGLQFPNYSSELNVNALELDDSALYLCASSRGGTGSSYEQYFGPGTRLTVT.

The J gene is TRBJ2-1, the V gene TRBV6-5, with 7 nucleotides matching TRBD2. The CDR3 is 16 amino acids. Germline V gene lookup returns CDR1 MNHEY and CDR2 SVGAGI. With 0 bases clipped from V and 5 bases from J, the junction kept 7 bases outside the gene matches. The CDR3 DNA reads TGTGCCAGCAGTTACTCGAAAGGACTAGTTGACAATGAGCAGTTCTTC. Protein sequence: CASSYSKGLVDNEQFF.

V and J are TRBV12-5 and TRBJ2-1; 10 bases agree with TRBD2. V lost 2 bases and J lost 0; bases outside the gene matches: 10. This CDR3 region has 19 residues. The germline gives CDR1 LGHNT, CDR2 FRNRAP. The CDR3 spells CASGLPLGTSESSYNEQFF. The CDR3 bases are TGTGCTAGTGGTTTGCCTCTCGGGACTAGCGAGAGCTCCTACAATGAGCAGTTCTTC.

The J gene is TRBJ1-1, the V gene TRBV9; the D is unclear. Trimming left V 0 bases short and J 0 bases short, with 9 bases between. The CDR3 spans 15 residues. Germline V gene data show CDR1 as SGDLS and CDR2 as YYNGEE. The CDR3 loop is CASSVEPRLNTEAFF. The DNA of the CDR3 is TGTGCCAGCAGCGTAGAACCGCGATTGAACACTGAAGCTTTCTTT.

The CDR3 DNA reads TGTGCCAGCAGCTTCGGGGGGGGGACCTACAATGAGCAGTTCTTC. Translated, it gives CASSFGGGTYNEQFF. The chain links TRBV11-1 to TRBJ2-1; 8 positions agree with TRBD2. The length of the CDR3 is 15 residues. After removal of 3 bases from V and 2 bases from J, the junction contained 3 bases not matched to a gene. Per germline, CDR1 SGHAT and CDR2 FQDESV (reference sequence). The full variable domain, completed using reference TRBV11-1 and TRBJ2-1, is EAEVAQSPRYKITEKSQAVAFWCDPISGHATLYWYRQILGQGPELLVQFQDESVVDDSQLPKDRFSAERLKGVDSTLKIQPAELGDSAMYLCASSFGGGTYNEQFFGPGTRLTVL.

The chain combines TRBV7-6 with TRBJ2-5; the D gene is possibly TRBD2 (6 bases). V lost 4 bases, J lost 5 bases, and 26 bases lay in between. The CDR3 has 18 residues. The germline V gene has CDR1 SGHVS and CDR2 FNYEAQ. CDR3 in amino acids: CASSYREGIGGSGETQYF. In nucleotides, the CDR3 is TGTGCCAGCAGCTACCGCGAGGGAATTGGAGGGTCAGGGGAGACCCAGTACTTC. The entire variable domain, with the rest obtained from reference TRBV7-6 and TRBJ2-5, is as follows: GAGVSQSPRYKVTKRGQDVALRCDPISGHVSLYWYRQALGQGPEFLTYFNYEAQQDKSGLPNDRFSAERPEGSISTLTIQRTEQRDSAMYRCASSYREGIGGSGETQYFGPGTRLLVL.

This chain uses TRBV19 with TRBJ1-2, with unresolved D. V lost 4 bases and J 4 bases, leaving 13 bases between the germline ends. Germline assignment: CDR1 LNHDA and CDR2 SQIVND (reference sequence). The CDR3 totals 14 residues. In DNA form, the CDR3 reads TGTGCCAGTAGTACTCGGAGAGGCTCCTATGGCTACACCTTC. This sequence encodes CASSTRRGSYGYTF.

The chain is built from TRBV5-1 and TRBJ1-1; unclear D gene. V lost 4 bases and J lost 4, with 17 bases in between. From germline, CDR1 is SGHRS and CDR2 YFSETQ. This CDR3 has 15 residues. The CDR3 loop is CASSVQTPGVTEAFF. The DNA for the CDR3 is TGCGCCAGCAGCGTACAGACCCCAGGTGTCACTGAAGCTTTCTTT.

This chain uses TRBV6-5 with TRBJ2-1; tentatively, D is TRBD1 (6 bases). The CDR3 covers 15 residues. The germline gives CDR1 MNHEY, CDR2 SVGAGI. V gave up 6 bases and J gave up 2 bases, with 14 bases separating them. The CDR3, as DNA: TGTGCCAGCAGAGCCGGGACAACCACCTACAATGAGCAGTTCTTC. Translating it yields CASRAGTTTYNEQFF.

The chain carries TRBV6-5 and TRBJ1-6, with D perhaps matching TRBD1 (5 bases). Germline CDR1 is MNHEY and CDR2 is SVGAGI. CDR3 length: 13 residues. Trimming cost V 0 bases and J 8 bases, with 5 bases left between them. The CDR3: CASSYSGDSPLHF. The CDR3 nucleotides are TGTGCCAGCAGTTACTCAGGGGATTCACCCCTCCACTTT.

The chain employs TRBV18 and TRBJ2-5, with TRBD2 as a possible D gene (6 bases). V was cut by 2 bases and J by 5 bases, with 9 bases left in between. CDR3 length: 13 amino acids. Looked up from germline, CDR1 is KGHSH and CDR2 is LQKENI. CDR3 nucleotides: TGTGCCAGCTCACCATTTAGCGGCGAGACCCAGTACTTC. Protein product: CASSPFSGETQYF.

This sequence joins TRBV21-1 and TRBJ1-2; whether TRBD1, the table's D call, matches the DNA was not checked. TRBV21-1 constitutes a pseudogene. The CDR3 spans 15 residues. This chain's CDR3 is CARRYRGGSNYGYTF. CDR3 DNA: TGTGCCAGACGATACAGGGGTGGAAGTAACTATGGCTACACCTTC.

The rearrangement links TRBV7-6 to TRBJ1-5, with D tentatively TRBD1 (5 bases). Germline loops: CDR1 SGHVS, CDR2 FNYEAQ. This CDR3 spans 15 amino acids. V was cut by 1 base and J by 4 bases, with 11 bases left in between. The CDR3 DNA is TGTGCCAGCAGCTTAGGGGGCCAAATTAATCAGCCCCAGCATTTT. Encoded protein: CASSLGGQINQPQHF. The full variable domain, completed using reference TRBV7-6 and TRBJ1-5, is GAGVSQSPRYKVTKRGQDVALRCDPISGHVSLYWYRQALGQGPEFLTYFNYEAQQDKSGLPNDRFSAERPEGSISTLTIQRTEQRDSAMYRCASSLGGQINQPQHFGDGTRLSIL.

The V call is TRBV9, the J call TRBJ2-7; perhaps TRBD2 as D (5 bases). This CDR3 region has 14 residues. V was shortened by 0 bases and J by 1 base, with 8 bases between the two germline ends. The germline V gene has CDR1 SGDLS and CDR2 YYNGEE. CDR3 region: CASSVGGQSYEQYF. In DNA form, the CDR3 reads TGTGCCAGCAGCGTAGGCGGGCAGTCCTACGAGCAGTACTTC.

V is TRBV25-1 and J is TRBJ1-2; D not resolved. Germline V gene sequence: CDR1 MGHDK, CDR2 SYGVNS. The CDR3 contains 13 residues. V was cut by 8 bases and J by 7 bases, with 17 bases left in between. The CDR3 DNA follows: TGTGCCAGCGGGAGCTATTTGCGTGGTGGCTACACCTTC. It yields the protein CASGSYLRGGYTF.

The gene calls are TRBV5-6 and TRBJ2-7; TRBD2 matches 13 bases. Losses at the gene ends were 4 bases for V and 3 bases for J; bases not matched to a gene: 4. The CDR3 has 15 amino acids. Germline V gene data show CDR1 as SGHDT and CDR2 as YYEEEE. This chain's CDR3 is CASSAGLAGVYEQYF. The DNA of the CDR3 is TGTGCCAGCAGCGCCGGACTAGCGGGGGTCTACGAGCAGTACTTC.